The clone carrying this TCR beta chain was counted a few times. The data belong to a study of blood T cells in healthy people across ages. The CDR3 runs to 14 residues. Germline V gives CDR1 MNHEY, CDR2 SMNVEV (reference sequence). V dropped 5 bases and J dropped 11 bases, with 19 bases sitting between them. Then a second PCR, running about 6 to 11 cycles, was carried out with a sample-barcoded 5' primer and a J-beta primer mix. TCRdb re-called the 5' RACE reads with MiXCR, one entry per CDR3 protein. The sample holds approximately 800,000 distinct CDR3 sequences, 20% to 25% seen once. The data were also submitted as part of a second study, on T cells of mothers and their children.

The receptor comes from a boy aged 5-17 years in good health. Sequenced input: blood. This chain connects TRBV27 to TRBJ2-1; D possibly uses TRBD1 or TRBD2 (5 bases each). CDR3 nucleotides: TGTGCCAGCAGTCCGAGACAGAGGACTGCCCAGCAGTTCTTC. Residues: CASSPRQRTAQQFF.